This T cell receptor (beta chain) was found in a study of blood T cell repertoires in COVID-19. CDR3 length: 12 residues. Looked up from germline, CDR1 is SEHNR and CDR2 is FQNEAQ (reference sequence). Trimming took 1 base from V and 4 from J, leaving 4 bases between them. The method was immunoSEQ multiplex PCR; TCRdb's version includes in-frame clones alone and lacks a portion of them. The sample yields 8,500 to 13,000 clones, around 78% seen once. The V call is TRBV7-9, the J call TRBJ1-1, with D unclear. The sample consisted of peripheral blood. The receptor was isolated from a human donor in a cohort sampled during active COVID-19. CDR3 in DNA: TGTGCCAGCAGCTTAGATCGCACTGAAGCTTTCTTT. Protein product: CASSLDRTEAFF.